These 20 T cell receptor beta chains came from one sample sequenced in a study of CD8+ T cells in alopecia areata. RNA was isolated and reverse transcribed to cDNA, the sequencing template. The data were produced by immunoSEQ multiplex PCR, yet TCRdb's version contains in-frame clones alone and is incomplete. In the table there are about 210,000 clones, roughly three fifths of which are singletons. Treatment denoted: oral pan-JAK inhibitor, 5-10 mg twice daily. This specimen consisted of CD4+ T cells sorted from blood, obtained at approximately week 42, from a patient treated with tofacitinib. The receptor set was obtained from a human donor with alopecia areata.

This chain uses TRBV10-2 with TRBJ2-5; D not resolved. This CDR3 has 13 residues. The V end lost 2 bases, the J end lost 2 bases, and 6 bases lay between the germline ends. In germline, CDR1 is WSHSY, CDR2 SAAADI. Here the CDR3 DNA reads TGCGCCAGCAGTGAGGGTCGTCAAGAGACCCAGTACTTC. Encoded protein: CASSEGRQETQYF.

The chain links TRBV29-1 to TRBJ2-1; D gene uncertain. This CDR3 is built from 13 residues. In germline, CDR1 is SQVTM, CDR2 ANQGSEA. V dropped 4 bases and J dropped 3 bases, with 10 bases sitting between them. This CDR3 is CSVAQVLYNEQFF. The DNA for the CDR3 is TGCAGCGTTGCGCAGGTCCTCTACAATGAGCAGTTCTTC.

This clone was seen just once. This sequence joins TRBV29-1 and TRBJ1-4, with 9 bases aligning to TRBD1. J lost 2 bases, V lost 5 bases, and 6 bases had no gene match. In germline, CDR1 is SQVTM, CDR2 ANQGSEA. The CDR3 spans 15 residues. This chain's CDR3 is CSVRPGTGTNEKLFF. The CDR3 DNA reads TGCAGCGTTCGTCCCGGGACAGGGACTAATGAAAAACTGTTTTTT.

V is TRBV25-1 and J is TRBJ1-1; weak D call: TRBD1 (6 bases). CDR3 length equals 13 residues. The V gene lost 4 bases and the J gene lost 8 bases, with 14 bases spanning the gap. Germline lookup yields CDR1 MGHDK and CDR2 SYGVNS. The CDR3 here is CASSGTGTLEAFF. CDR3 sequence (DNA): TGTGCCAGCAGTGGGACCGGGACACTGGAAGCTTTCTTT.

The chain employs TRBV25-1 and TRBJ2-5, with D perhaps being TRBD1 or TRBD2 (5 bases each). The CDR3 is 13 amino acids. Trimming stripped 6 bases from V and 4 bases from J, with 12 bases between. CDR1 and CDR2 from the germline V gene are MGHDK and SYGVNS. This CDR3 reads CASRSTGGETQYF. Here the CDR3 DNA reads TGTGCCAGCAGAAGTACAGGAGGAGAGACCCAGTACTTC.

The gene calls are TRBV29-1 and TRBJ2-3; 7 bases are shared with TRBD2. Trimming cost V 7 bases and J 2 bases; bases outside gene matches: 9. The CDR3 covers 14 residues. CDR1 is SQVTM and CDR2 is ANQGSEA in the germline V gene. In DNA, the CDR3 is TGCAGCGACGAACCAGCGGGGTTCACAGATACGCAGTATTTT. This codes for CSDEPAGFTDTQYF.

The chain couples TRBV30 to TRBJ2-1; D is unresolved. The V gene's germline CDR1 is GTSNPN and CDR2 SVGIG (reference sequence). The CDR3 length is 13 residues. The V end lost 2 bases, the J end lost 1 base, and 6 bases lay between the germline ends. The chain's CDR3 is CAWSIESYNEQFF. CDR3 in DNA: TGTGCCTGGAGTATCGAATCCTACAATGAGCAGTTCTTC.

This chain links TRBV28 with TRBJ1-2; 8 positions match TRBD1. CDR1 is MDHEN and CDR2 is SYDVKM in the germline V gene. J was trimmed by 4 bases and V by 5 bases; bases with no gene match: 6. The CDR3 is 14 residues long. The CDR3 protein is CASSLGQGSYGYTF. The CDR3 region has the DNA TGTGCCAGCAGTCTCGGACAGGGCTCCTATGGCTACACCTTC.

CDR3 in DNA: TGTGCCAGCGGGACATACAGCCAAGAGACCCAGTACTTC. This sequence encodes CASGTYSQETQYF. The chain has TRBV11-2 and TRBJ2-5; a weak D match, TRBD1 (6 bases). Germline V gives CDR1 SGHAT, CDR2 FQNNGV. Trimming pared 8 bases from V and 1 base from J, leaving 11 bases between. The CDR3 length is 13 residues.

The V gene is TRBV10-3, the J gene TRBJ2-6; 9 nucleotides match TRBD2. The CDR3 runs to 16 residues. Germline V gene lookup returns CDR1 ENHRY and CDR2 SYGVKD. V gave up 7 bases and J gave up 0 bases; unmatched junction bases: 4. This chain's CDR3 is CAITSGVTSGANVLTF. Written as DNA, the CDR3 is TGTGCCATCACTAGCGGGGTGACCTCTGGGGCCAACGTCCTGACTTTC.

The V gene is TRBV29-1, the J gene TRBJ2-7; no reliable D call. Germline V gene lookup returns CDR1 SQVTM and CDR2 ANQGSEA. The V end was cut by 2 bases, the J end by 1 base, with 9 bases between. The CDR3 sequence is 13 residues long. The CDR3 DNA reads as TGCAGCGTTGAAAGTGAGGCTTCCTACGAGCAGTACTTC. Translated: CSVESEASYEQYF.

V is TRBV7-2 and J is TRBJ1-2; TRBD1 agrees at 8 bases. In germline, CDR1 is SGHTA, CDR2 FQGNSA. CDR3 size: 15 residues. The J segment lost 5 bases and the V segment lost 5 bases, leaving 10 bases of the junction unmatched. CDR3: CASSDVPGQVYGYTF. The DNA for the CDR3 is TGTGCCAGCAGCGACGTCCCGGGACAGGTTTATGGCTACACCTTC.

Only a few counts were recorded for this clone. The rearrangement links TRBV30 to TRBJ2-4; D ambiguous. The V gene lost 4 bases and the J gene lost 6 bases, with 13 bases spanning the gap. Looked up from germline, CDR1 is GTSNPN and CDR2 is SVGIG (reference sequence). The CDR3 is 13 amino acids. The CDR3 protein is CAWTGEPLNIQYF. CDR3 nucleotides: TGTGCCTGGACAGGAGAACCTTTAAACATTCAGTACTTC.

The CDR3: CATSRDLPGGYGYTF. CDR3 DNA: TGTGCCACCAGCAGAGATTTACCAGGGGGCTATGGCTACACCTTC. The V and J genes are TRBV15 and TRBJ1-2; 7 bases are a match to TRBD1. The J segment lost 4 bases and the V segment lost 0 bases, leaving 5 bases of the junction unmatched. CDR1 and CDR2 from the germline V gene are LNHNV and YYDKDF (reference sequence). This CDR3 has 15 amino acids.

This chain uses TRBV29-1 with TRBJ2-7; D remains ambiguous. The germline V gene encodes CDR1 SQVTM and CDR2 ANQGSEA. Trimming removed 2 bases at V and 3 bases at J, with 5 bases between. There are 11 residues in the CDR3. The CDR3 nucleotides read TGCAGCGTTGAAAACCGCTACGAGCAGTACTTC. Translated, it gives CSVENRYEQYF.

The V call is TRBV2, the J call TRBJ1-5, with a possible D match to TRBD1 (6 bases). The CDR3 runs to 15 residues. Trimming removed 6 bases from V and 0 bases from J, with 12 bases in between. Germline V gene sequence: CDR1 SNHLY, CDR2 FYNNEI. The CDR3 coding sequence is TGTGCCAGCAGATTACAGGGTAATAGCAATCAGCCCCAGCATTTT. Protein product: CASRLQGNSNQPQHF.

The chain joins TRBV29-1 to TRBJ1-2, with TRBD1 matching over 8 bases. The V gene's germline CDR1 is SQVTM and CDR2 ANQGSEA. The ends lost 4 bases at V and 8 bases at J; junction bases unmatched: 15. This CDR3 region has 15 residues. The CDR3 protein is CSVGSMGQGAGGYTF. Here the CDR3 DNA reads TGCAGCGTTGGCTCGATGGGGCAGGGGGCCGGGGGCTACACCTTC. Variable domain in full (rest from reference TRBV29-1 and TRBJ1-2): SAVISQKPSRDICQRGTSLTIQCQVDSQVTMMFWYRQQPGQSLTLIATANQGSEATYESGFVIDKFPISRPNLTFSTLTVSNMSPEDSSIYLCSVGSMGQGAGGYTFGSGTRLTVV.

DNA for the CDR3: TGCGCCAGCAGACCCGACAGGGGATCAGAGACCCAGTACTTC. This translates into CASRPDRGSETQYF. The chain joins TRBV5-1 to TRBJ2-5; 8 nucleotides align to TRBD1. This CDR3 region has 14 residues. V lost 5 bases to trimming and J lost 4 bases; unmatched junction nucleotides: 7. Per germline, CDR1 SGHRS and CDR2 YFSETQ.

Concerning this clone itself: This may be a read error: a much more frequent sequence differs by one nucleotide. For the CDR3, the DNA is TGTGCCAGCAGCTTCAAAGAGACCCAGTACTTC. This translates into CASSFKETQYF. The V call is TRBV7-2, the J call TRBJ2-5; no definite D call. Germline-derived CDR1 and CDR2 are SGHTA and FQGNSA. Trimming pared 3 bases from V and 3 bases from J, leaving 2 bases between. The CDR3 is 11 amino acids.

The J gene is TRBJ2-3, the V gene TRBV4-2, with 11 bases matching TRBD2. Germline CDR1 and CDR2: LGHNA and YNFKEQ. The J segment lost 4 bases and the V segment lost 0 bases, leaving 9 bases of the junction unmatched. CDR3 size: 18 residues. The CDR3 coding sequence is TGTGCCAGCAGCCAAGAACCCCCTAGCGGGGGGCGGGCAGATACGCAGTATTTT. This sequence encodes CASSQEPPSGGRADTQYF.